Below are 23 T cell receptor beta chains sequenced from a single sample in a study of blood T cell repertoires in COVID-19. Sequenced by immunoSEQ multiplex PCR; TCRdb stores in-frame clones only, minus some. The sample contains around 170,000 clones, 88% of which appear only once. Sequenced material: peripheral blood. These receptors all come from a man aged 60-69 years with acute or convalescent COVID-19.

For this clone: Germline is not matched at one junction end, which may reflect a read error. The chain carries TRBV19 and TRBJ1-4; 7 nucleotides line up with TRBD1. The germline CDR1 and CDR2 sequences are LNHDA and SQIVND (reference sequence). The CDR3 has 14 residues. The CDR3 region is CASRIGGQVEKLFF. Here the CDR3 DNA reads TGTGCCAGTCGTATAGGCGGACAGGTTGAAAAACTGTTTTTT.

This clone appeared a single time. V and J are TRBV29-1 and TRBJ2-1; possibly TRBD2 for D (6 bases). The CDR3 has 13 amino acids. Germline V gene lookup returns CDR1 SQVTM and CDR2 ANQGSEA. Trimming left V 0 bases short and J 10 bases short, with 13 bases between. CDR3 coding DNA: TGCAGCGTTGAAGAAAAAGGAGGGGAAGAGCAGTTCTTC. Amino acid sequence: CSVEEKGGEEQFF.

V usage is TRBV5-1 and J usage is TRBJ2-3; 9 bases line up with TRBD2. Germline loops: CDR1 SGHRS, CDR2 YFSETQ. The CDR3 loop spans 16 amino acids. The J segment lost 2 bases and the V segment lost 0 bases, leaving 4 bases of the junction unmatched. The DNA for the CDR3 is TGCGCCAGCAGCTTGGAGGCGGGAGGGCACACAGATACGCAGTATTTT. This gives the protein CASSLEAGGHTDTQYF.

The chain has TRBV29-1 and TRBJ2-1, with D hard to call. Trimming took 7 bases from V and 0 from J, leaving 10 bases between them. Germline CDR1 reads SQVTM; CDR2 reads ANQGSEA. The CDR3 totals 13 residues. The DNA for the CDR3 is TGCAGCGCCGGAGAGATCTCCTACAATGAGCAGTTCTTC. Amino acids: CSAGEISYNEQFF.

The V gene is TRBV7-9, the J gene TRBJ1-2; 10 bases agree with TRBD1. This CDR3 spans 18 amino acids. CDR1 SEHNR and CDR2 FQNEAQ come from the germline V gene (reference sequence). V shed 0 bases, J shed 2 bases, and the junction held 9 bases outside the gene matches. CDR3 nucleotides: TGTGCCAGCAGCTTAGCGGAGGGACAGGGGCTAGCGAACTATGGCTACACCTTC. Translation gives CASSLAEGQGLANYGYTF.

This chain uses TRBV18 with TRBJ1-2; TRBD1 matches at 7 bases. Germline trimming cut 2 bases from V and 4 bases from J; bases unmatched to any gene: 7. CDR3 length: 15 residues. Germline CDR1 is KGHSH and CDR2 is LQKENI. CDR3 nucleotide sequence: TGTGCCAGCTCACCAGAGGGGGGACAGTTCTATGGCTACACCTTC. The encoded protein is CASSPEGGQFYGYTF.

This clone was counted a few times. This chain links TRBV19 with TRBJ1-5; D is possibly TRBD1 (5 bases). There are 13 residues in the CDR3. Per the germline V gene, CDR1 is LNHDA and CDR2 is SQIVND (reference sequence). V lost 8 bases, J lost 6 bases, and 14 bases lay in between. The CDR3, as DNA: TGTGCCAGTCGGCCCGGGGGAGGTCAGCCCCAGCATTTT. Protein: CASRPGGGQPQHF.

The chain links TRBV7-6 to TRBJ1-1, with D perhaps TRBD1 (5 bases). The germline CDR1 and CDR2 sequences are SGHVS and FNYEAQ. This CDR3 spans 12 amino acids. Trimming took off 5 bases at V and 11 bases at J, with 15 bases between the two ends. This chain's CDR3 is CASSAGTPWAFF. CDR3 DNA sequence: TGTGCCAGCAGCGCAGGGACTCCCTGGGCTTTCTTT.

The V call is TRBV7-3, the J call TRBJ1-3, with D hard to call. Germline lookup yields CDR1 SGHTA and CDR2 FQGTGA. V was pared by 5 bases and J by 4 bases, with 12 bases between. This CDR3 is 14 amino acids long. The CDR3 coding sequence is TGTGCCAGCAGCCCGGACTCCCGAGGAAACACCATATATTTT. This sequence encodes CASSPDSRGNTIYF.

This clone has just a few counts. V is TRBV30 and J is TRBJ1-6; 7 bases match TRBD1. This CDR3 comprises 17 residues. CDR1 is GTSNPN and CDR2 is SVGIG in the germline V gene (reference sequence). Unmatched junction bases numbered 7, after V lost 0 bases and J lost 2 bases. The CDR3: CAWSVQEGATYNSPLHF. The CDR3 DNA sequence: TGTGCCTGGAGTGTACAGGAGGGGGCCACCTATAATTCACCCCTCCACTTT.

This clone came up a few times. The chain is built from TRBV10-3 and TRBJ1-1; D uncertain. This CDR3 has 14 residues. CDR1 and CDR2 (germline): ENHRY, SYGVKD. The germline V and J ends were trimmed by 6 bases and 3 bases, with 14 bases remaining between them. CDR3 in amino acids: CAISPVMADTEAFF. The CDR3 DNA sequence: TGTGCCATCAGCCCCGTAATGGCGGACACTGAAGCTTTCTTT.

The V and J genes are TRBV7-2 and TRBJ1-3; D not certain. CDR3 length: 15 amino acids. The V and J ends lost 2 bases and 0 bases respectively, with 8 bases between them. CDR1 is SGHTA, CDR2 FQGNSA, per germline. CDR3 in amino acids: CASSLQALSGNTIYF. As DNA, the CDR3 is TGTGCCAGCAGCTTACAAGCACTCTCTGGAAACACCATATATTTT.

J is TRBJ1-1 and V is TRBV24-1; the match to TRBD1 covers 8 bases. CDR1 is KGHDR and CDR2 is SFDVKD in the germline V gene. Germline trimming cut 3 bases from V and 1 base from J; bases unmatched to any gene: 3. This CDR3 spans 15 amino acids. The CDR3 DNA reads TGTGCCACCAGTGATGCGGGACAGGCGAACACTGAAGCTTTCTTT. Protein sequence: CATSDAGQANTEAFF.

V gene TRBV18 combines with J gene TRBJ2-1; 9 nucleotides agree with TRBD2. V shed 2 bases and J 10 bases; nucleotides not matched to a gene: 6. The germline V gene has CDR1 KGHSH and CDR2 LQKENI. The CDR3 is made up of 14 amino acids. CDR3 in DNA: TGTGCCAGCTCACCAGCGGGAGGGCCGCGAGAGCAGTTCTTC. This encodes CASSPAGGPREQFF.

In its sample, this clone was seen once. V gene TRBV10-3 combines with J gene TRBJ1-2, with a tentative D call TRBD1 (5 bases). The CDR3 totals 11 residues. Germline V lookup: CDR1 ENHRY, CDR2 SYGVKD. V was trimmed by 6 bases and J by 6 bases, leaving 8 bases between them. For the CDR3, the DNA is TGTGCCATCAGACAGGCCGATGGCTACACCTTC. Translated: CAIRQADGYTF.

This sequence joins TRBV6-2 or TRBV6-3 and TRBJ2-7, with a tentative D call TRBD2 (6 bases). The germline V gene has CDR1 MNHEY and CDR2 SVGEGT. Between the trimmed V and J ends, which lost 6 bases and 3 bases, there was a span of 15 bases. The CDR3 has 14 residues. CDR3 in DNA: TGTGCCAGCAGCATAATCCGGGAGAACTACGAGCAGTACTTC. It translates to CASSIIRENYEQYF.

This chain joins TRBV12-3 or TRBV12-4 and TRBJ1-2; 9 bases align to TRBD1. CDR3 size: 12 residues. After removal of 5 bases from V and 8 bases from J, the junction contained 3 bases not matched to a gene. CDR3 sequence: CASSGTGKGYTF. DNA of the CDR3: TGTGCCAGCAGTGGGACAGGGAAAGGCTACACCTTC.

This clone is a singleton in its sample. The J gene is TRBJ2-5, the V gene TRBV6-2 or TRBV6-3; 7 bases align to TRBD2. The length of the CDR3 is 15 residues. Per germline, CDR1 MNHEY and CDR2 SVGEGT. V trimming: 3 bases; J trimming: 0 bases; junction bases outside the gene matches: 4. CDR3 region: CASSYTGGNQETQYF. The CDR3 DNA follows: TGTGCCAGCAGTTATACGGGGGGTAACCAAGAGACCCAGTACTTC.

This chain uses TRBV27 with TRBJ2-7; a possible D gene is TRBD1 (5 bases). Trimming took 8 bases from V and 7 from J, leaving 21 bases between them. The germline V gene encodes CDR1 MNHEY and CDR2 SMNVEV (reference sequence). This CDR3 region has 14 residues. CDR3 DNA: TGTGCCAGCCAGCTGATGGCAGGGTCTCTGGAGCAGTACGTC. It translates to CASQLMAGSLEQYV.

This sequence joins TRBV9 and TRBJ2-3, with 12 bases lining up with TRBD2. The germline CDR1 and CDR2 sequences are SGDLS and YYNGEE. V lost 3 bases to trimming and J lost 1 base; unmatched junction nucleotides: 3. There are 16 residues in the CDR3. DNA for the CDR3: TGTGCCAGCAGCGCTAGCGGGGGGGCTGGCACAGATACGCAGTATTTT. Its translation: CASSASGGAGTDTQYF.

In DNA form, the CDR3 reads TGTGCCAGCTTAGATGTTAGCGGCTCCTACGAGCAGTACTTC. Translating gives CASLDVSGSYEQYF. The rearrangement links TRBV7-8 to TRBJ2-7; perhaps TRBD2 as D (6 bases). This CDR3 has 14 amino acids. CDR1 is SGHVS, CDR2 FQNEAQ, per germline. Deletions cut 8 bases from V and 0 bases from J, with 14 bases between.

The V and J genes are TRBV23-1 and TRBJ2-1; 10 bases match TRBD1. TRBV23-1 is an open reading frame whose function is uncertain. V dropped 3 bases and J dropped 6; count of bases not matched to a gene: 11. The CDR3 covers 17 residues. CDR3 nucleotide sequence: TGCGCCAGCAGTCACCTCCCGGACAGGGGGGACGGCAATGAGCAGTTCTTC. Protein: CASSHLPDRGDGNEQFF.

The chain joins TRBV6-5 to TRBJ1-4; a possible D gene is TRBD1 (6 bases). This CDR3 is 14 amino acids long. CDR1 is MNHEY, CDR2 SVGAGI, per germline. V dropped 6 bases and J dropped 3 bases, with 11 bases sitting between them. This CDR3 reads CASRNRAPNEKLFF. The CDR3 DNA reads TGTGCCAGCAGGAACAGGGCCCCTAATGAAAAACTGTTTTTT.